The sample holds a few counts of the clone carrying this T cell receptor beta chain. The data are from a study of PD-L1 blockade in urothelial cancer. Overall study: Males with urothelial cancer arising in the bladder constituted most of the roughly 30 patients.

The CDR3 length is 16 residues. Trimming removed 1 base from V and 0 bases from J, with 11 bases in between. Germline CDR1 is LGHNA and CDR2 is YNFKEQ. Time point indicated: pretreatment peripheral blood. Repertoires were generated with immunoSEQ multiplex PCR, while TCRdb's copy carries only in-frame clones and drops some. The data contain 45,000 or so clones, nearly 90% of them seen just once; the ten biggest clones take up 20% to 30%. This specimen was PBMCs, taken around atezolizumab (anti-PD-L1) treatment. The clonotype originates from a donor at least 40 years old with urothelial cancer. The rearrangement uses TRBV4-2 and TRBJ2-3; tentatively, D is TRBD2 (6 bases). The CDR3 DNA follows: TGTGCCAGCAGCCAAGTCGGCGGGGCGAGCACAGATACGCAGTATTTT. Its protein product is CASSQVGGASTDTQYF.